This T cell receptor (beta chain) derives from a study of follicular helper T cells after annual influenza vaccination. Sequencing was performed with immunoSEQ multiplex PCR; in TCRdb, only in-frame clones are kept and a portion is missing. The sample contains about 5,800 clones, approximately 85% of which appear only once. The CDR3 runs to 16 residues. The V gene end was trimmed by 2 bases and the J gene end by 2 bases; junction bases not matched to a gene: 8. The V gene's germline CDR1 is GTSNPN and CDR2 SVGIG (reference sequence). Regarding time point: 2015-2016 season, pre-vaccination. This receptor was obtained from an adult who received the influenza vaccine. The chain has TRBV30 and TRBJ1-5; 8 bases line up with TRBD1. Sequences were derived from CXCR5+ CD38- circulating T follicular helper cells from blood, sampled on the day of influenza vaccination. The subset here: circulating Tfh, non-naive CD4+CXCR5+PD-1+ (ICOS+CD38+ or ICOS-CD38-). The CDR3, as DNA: TGTGCCTGGAGTATCCCTACACAGGGGGGCAATCAGCCCCAGCATTTT. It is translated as CAWSIPTQGGNQPQHF.